The present T cell receptor beta chain was sequenced within a study of human CD8 memory T cell subsets. General study points: Overlapping only minimally, the repertoires of stem-like memory and precursor exhausted T cells were largely separate from each other.

RNA was obtained from duplicate vials of about 160,000 sorted CD8+ T cells per subset. As regards this clonotype: The antigen remains unidentified.

By UMI-labeled 5' RACE, the TCR beta libraries were made. Reanalyzing the 5' RACE reads, TCRdb keeps one entry per CDR3 protein, without DNA. The sample's table shows about 10,000 distinct CDR3 sequences. This CDR3 region has 14 residues. The germline V gene has CDR1 DFQATT and CDR2 SNEGSKA (reference sequence). The TCR was taken from a human donor in good health. The specimen sequenced was CD8+ stem-like memory T cells (TSCM and TCM) sorted from PBMCs. Subset reported: stem-like memory CD8 T cells (TSTEM), CCR7+ PD-1- TIGIT-. The genes are TRBV20-1 and TRBJ2-5; TCRdb proposes TRBD2, but this gene call is untestable without DNA. This CDR3 is CSATGGLGQETQYF.